A single sample is the source of the 21 T cell receptor beta chains below, sequenced in a study of beta chain features in type 1 diabetes. Findings and limits, study-wide: Among patients with Type 1 diabetes, TCRB CDR3s were moderately but significantly shorter in every one of the four CD4+ subsets.

Reverse transcribing all isolated RNA meant expressed TCRB transcripts were sequenced. Here immunoSEQ multiplex PCR was the method, and the copy in TCRdb shows in-frame clones only, minus some. The sample contains some 250,000 clones, roughly 14% of which appear only once. Their recognized antigens are unknown. Material for sequencing was naive CD4+ T cells from blood. The receptors come from a young man with type 1 diabetes.

The chain joins TRBV7-2 to TRBJ1-2, with D uncertain. Trimming left V 10 bases short and J 4 bases short, with 22 bases between. Germline-derived CDR1 and CDR2 are SGHTA and FQGNSA. The CDR3 is made up of 15 amino acids. CDR3 DNA sequence: TGTGCCACCGCGTACCGCGCAAACCCCGGCTATGGCTACACCTTC. Protein product: CATAYRANPGYGYTF.

This sequence joins TRBV6-5 and TRBJ2-3, with a weak D call TRBD2 (6 bases). Between the trimmed V and J ends, which lost 0 bases and 6 bases, there was a span of 13 bases. The CDR3 loop spans 15 amino acids. Germline V CDR1 and CDR2: MNHEY, SVGAGI. CDR3 loop: CASSYSEGGWDTQYF. The CDR3 bases are TGTGCCAGCAGTTACTCTGAGGGAGGATGGGATACGCAGTATTTT.

The chain links TRBV6-1 to TRBJ1-1, with D possibly TRBD1 on 6 matching bases. Germline-derived CDR1 and CDR2 are MNHNS and SASEGT. The CDR3 is 12 amino acids. Trimming shortened V by 5 bases and J by 7 bases, and 11 bases separated the two germline ends. CDR3 protein: CASSRTELEAFF. CDR3 nucleotide sequence: TGTGCCAGCAGTCGGACAGAACTTGAAGCTTTCTTT.

V is TRBV18 and J is TRBJ2-7, with D possibly being TRBD2 (6 bases). Germline CDR1 reads KGHSH; CDR2 reads LQKENI. This CDR3 has 15 residues. Between the trimmed V and J ends, which lost 3 bases and 2 bases, there was a span of 14 bases. CDR3 region: CASSPGGLPPYEQYF. The CDR3 nucleotides read TGTGCCAGCTCACCCGGGGGTCTCCCCCCCTACGAGCAGTACTTC.

This sequence joins TRBV9 and TRBJ1-1; D perhaps matches TRBD1 (6 bases). The CDR3 runs to 15 residues. The ends were cut back, 1 base at V and 4 bases at J, with 14 bases in the middle. Germline V gene sequence: CDR1 SGDLS, CDR2 YYNGEE. The CDR3 region has the DNA TGTGCCAGCAGCGTAATGTCCAGGGGATCCACTGAAGCTTTCTTT. Encoded protein: CASSVMSRGSTEAFF.

The rearrangement uses TRBV10-3 and TRBJ2-5; weak D call: TRBD2 (5 bases). The CDR3 consists of 14 residues. The germline V and J ends were trimmed by 0 bases and 0 bases, with 5 bases remaining between them. CDR1 ENHRY and CDR2 SYGVKD come from the germline V gene. The CDR3: CAISESGNQETQYF. The CDR3 coding sequence is TGTGCCATCAGTGAGTCCGGGAACCAAGAGACCCAGTACTTC.

This clone was observed a handful of times. The junction does not match germline at one end; this may be a read error. The chain uses TRBV7-7 and TRBJ2-1; the match to TRBD1 covers 12 bases. Germline-derived CDR1 and CDR2 are SSHAT and FNYEAQ (reference sequence). CDR3 length: 15 residues. CDR3 coding DNA: TGTGCTAGCAGTTCGGGACAGGGGGCGCGGAATGAGCAGTTCTTC. It specifies CASSSGQGARNEQFF.

The CDR3 nucleotides read TGTGCCAGCAGCCGCGGGGGCTCCTACAATGAGCAGTTCTTC. As protein: CASSRGGSYNEQFF. This rearrangement joins TRBV11-1 to TRBJ2-1, with TRBD2 identical over 7 bases. V shed 5 bases and J 0 bases; nucleotides not matched to a gene: 1. The germline V gene has CDR1 SGHAT and CDR2 FQDESV (reference sequence). The CDR3 covers 14 residues. The full variable domain, its missing parts supplied by reference TRBV11-1 and TRBJ2-1, is EAEVAQSPRYKITEKSQAVAFWCDPISGHATLYWYRQILGQGPELLVQFQDESVVDDSQLPKDRFSAERLKGVDSTLKIQPAELGDSAMYLCASSRGGSYNEQFFGPGTRLTVL.

The genes are TRBV15 and TRBJ2-5; D gene ambiguous. Trimming stripped 3 bases from V and 2 bases from J, with 16 bases between. This CDR3 spans 16 amino acids. The germline gives CDR1 LNHNV, CDR2 YYDKDF (reference sequence). CDR3 amino acids: CATSRPGPPIQETQYF. The DNA for the CDR3 is TGTGCCACCAGCAGGCCTGGGCCACCTATTCAAGAGACCCAGTACTTC.

V is TRBV27 and J is TRBJ1-1; a weak D match, TRBD1 (5 bases). This CDR3 contains 16 residues. Germline assignment: CDR1 MNHEY and CDR2 SMNVEV (reference sequence). Trimming cost V 3 bases and J 2 bases, with 16 bases left between them. The CDR3 protein is CASSFNGLDRNTEAFF. The CDR3 region has the DNA TGTGCCAGCAGTTTCAACGGGTTAGACAGAAACACTGAAGCTTTCTTT.

The chain is built from TRBV30 and TRBJ2-1; 9 bases align to TRBD2. The CDR3 loop spans 17 amino acids. Germline lookup yields CDR1 GTSNPN and CDR2 SVGIG (reference sequence). V gave up 2 bases and J gave up 3 bases; unmatched junction bases: 11. The CDR3 protein is CAWSLQRWREGYNEQFF. The CDR3 DNA sequence: TGTGCCTGGAGTCTCCAAAGGTGGCGGGAGGGCTACAATGAGCAGTTCTTC.

This clone turned up a few times. This sequence joins TRBV7-9 and TRBJ2-3, with a possible D match to TRBD2 (5 bases). CDR1 and CDR2 (germline): SEHNR, FQNEAQ (reference sequence). The CDR3 spans 14 residues. With 5 bases removed from V and 0 bases from J, the gap between germline ends came to 9 bases. The CDR3 is CASSNGRSTDTQYF. The CDR3, as DNA: TGTGCCAGCAGCAATGGGAGAAGCACAGATACGCAGTATTTT.

This clone was detected only a few times. The CDR3 protein is CASSQQGPHRNTEAFF. CDR3 coding DNA: TGTGCCAGCTCTCAACAGGGGCCACATAGGAACACTGAAGCTTTCTTT. The chain has TRBV2 and TRBJ1-1; 7 bases are a match to TRBD1. V dropped 8 bases and J dropped 1; count of bases not matched to a gene: 13. This CDR3 has 16 amino acids. Germline V gives CDR1 SNHLY, CDR2 FYNNEI.

This clone has just a few counts. The rearrangement joins TRBV7-8 to TRBJ2-2; TRBD2 aligns across 8 bases. V lost 5 bases to trimming and J lost 7 bases; unmatched junction nucleotides: 21. This CDR3 is built from 19 residues. The V gene's germline CDR1 is SGHVS and CDR2 FQNEAQ. Here the CDR3 DNA reads TGTGCCAGCAGCCCGTCGGGGCGGGGGGCTCCATTAGGGAGCGGGGAGCTGTTTTTT. It codes for CASSPSGRGAPLGSGELFF.

This rearrangement joins TRBV9 to TRBJ2-1; possibly TRBD2 for D (5 bases). The germline gives CDR1 SGDLS, CDR2 YYNGEE. Trimming took 0 bases from V and 4 from J, leaving 14 bases between them. This CDR3 is 16 amino acids long. The CDR3 bases are TGTGCCAGCAGCGTAGCGGGGTGGGGTGGGTACAATGAGCAGTTCTTC. It yields the protein CASSVAGWGGYNEQFF.

This clone was recorded a few times. V usage is TRBV5-1 and J usage is TRBJ2-7; 11 bases fit TRBD2. The CDR3 is 16 residues long. CDR1 and CDR2 from the germline V gene are SGHRS and YFSETQ. The V segment lost 1 base and the J segment 5 bases; nucleotides outside the gene matches: 8. In DNA, the CDR3 is TGCGCCAGCAGCTTGCTAGCGGGAGGCTTGGGAAACGAGCAGTACTTC. Its translation is CASSLLAGGLGNEQYF.

The chain joins TRBV18 to TRBJ1-5; TRBD1 might be the D (6 bases). V shed 5 bases and J shed 7 bases, with 15 bases lying between them. This CDR3 has 14 residues. Looked up from germline, CDR1 is KGHSH and CDR2 is LQKENI. In DNA, the CDR3 is TGTGCCAGCTCATCCGGGACACAGGGACAGCCCCAGCATTTT. This translates into CASSSGTQGQPQHF.

The V and J genes are TRBV10-3 and TRBJ2-7; TRBD1 matches at 10 bases. V gave up 5 bases and J gave up 4 bases; unmatched junction bases: 5. The germline V gene has CDR1 ENHRY and CDR2 SYGVKD. This CDR3 is 14 amino acids long. CDR3 coding DNA: TGTGCCATCAGTCCCCGGGACAGGGGTTACGAGCAGTACTTC. This gives the protein CAISPRDRGYEQYF.

The chain combines TRBV18 with TRBJ2-6, with D tentatively TRBD1 (5 bases). In germline, CDR1 is KGHSH, CDR2 LQKENI. The CDR3 loop spans 15 amino acids. The germline V and J ends were trimmed by 0 bases and 2 bases, with 5 bases remaining between them. DNA for the CDR3: TGTGCCAGCTCACCACCAGGGGCTGGGGCCAACGTCCTGACTTTC. Translation: CASSPPGAGANVLTF.

V usage is TRBV4-1 and J usage is TRBJ1-5; TRBD1 matches at 12 bases. CDR1 and CDR2 from the germline V gene are MGHRA and YSYEKL. The CDR3 extends over 20 amino acids. J lost 1 base, V lost 1 base, and 11 bases had no gene match. The DNA for the CDR3 is TGCGCCAGCAGCCAAGGGGTGGGACAGGGGGCCGGTGGCAGCAATCAGCCCCAGCATTTT. Its translation is CASSQGVGQGAGGSNQPQHF.

CDR3 loop: CASRTGVNYGYTF. The CDR3 bases are TGTGCCTCAAGGACAGGAGTCAACTATGGCTACACCTTC. The genes are TRBV30 and TRBJ1-2, with TRBD1 matching 7 bases. The CDR3 length is 13 residues. CDR1 and CDR2 (germline): GTSNPN, SVGIG (reference sequence). V shed 7 bases, J shed 2 bases, and the junction held 7 bases outside the gene matches.